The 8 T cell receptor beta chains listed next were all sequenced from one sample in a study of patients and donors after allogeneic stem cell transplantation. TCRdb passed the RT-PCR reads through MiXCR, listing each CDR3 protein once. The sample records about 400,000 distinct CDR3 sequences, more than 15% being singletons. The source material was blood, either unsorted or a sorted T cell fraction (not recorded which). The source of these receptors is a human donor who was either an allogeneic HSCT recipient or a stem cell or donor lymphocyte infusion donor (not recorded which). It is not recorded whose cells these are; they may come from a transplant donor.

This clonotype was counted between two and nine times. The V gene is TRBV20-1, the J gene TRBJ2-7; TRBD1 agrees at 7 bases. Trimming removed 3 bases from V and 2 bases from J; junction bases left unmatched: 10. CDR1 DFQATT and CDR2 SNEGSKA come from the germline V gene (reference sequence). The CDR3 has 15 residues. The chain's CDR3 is CSASRGTATTYEQYF. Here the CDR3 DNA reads TGCAGTGCTAGTCGTGGGACAGCCACGACCTACGAGCAGTACTTC.

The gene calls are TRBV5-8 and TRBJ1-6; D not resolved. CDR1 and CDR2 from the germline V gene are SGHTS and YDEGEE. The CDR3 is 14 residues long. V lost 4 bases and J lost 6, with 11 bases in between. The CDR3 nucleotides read TGTGCCAGCAGCCCGCGGGTCGCTAATTCACCCCTCCACTTT. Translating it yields CASSPRVANSPLHF. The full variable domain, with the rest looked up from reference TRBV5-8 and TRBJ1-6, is EAGVTQSPTHLIKTRGQQATLRCSPISGHTSVYWYQQALGLGLQFLLWYDEGEERNRGNFPPRFSGRQFPNYSSELNVNALELEDSALYLCASSPRVANSPLHFGNGTRLTVT.

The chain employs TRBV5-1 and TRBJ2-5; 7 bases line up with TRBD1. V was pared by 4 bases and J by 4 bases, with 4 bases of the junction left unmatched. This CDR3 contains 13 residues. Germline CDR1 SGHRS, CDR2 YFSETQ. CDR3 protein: CASSLGQSETQYF. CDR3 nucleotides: TGCGCCAGCAGCCTGGGACAGTCAGAGACCCAGTACTTC.

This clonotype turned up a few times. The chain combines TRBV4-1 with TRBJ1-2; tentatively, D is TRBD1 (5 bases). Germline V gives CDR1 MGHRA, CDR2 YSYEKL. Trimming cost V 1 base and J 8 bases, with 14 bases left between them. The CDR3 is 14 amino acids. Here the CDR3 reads CASSQGEGAEGYTF. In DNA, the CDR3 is TGCGCCAGCAGCCAAGGGGAAGGGGCTGAGGGCTACACCTTC.

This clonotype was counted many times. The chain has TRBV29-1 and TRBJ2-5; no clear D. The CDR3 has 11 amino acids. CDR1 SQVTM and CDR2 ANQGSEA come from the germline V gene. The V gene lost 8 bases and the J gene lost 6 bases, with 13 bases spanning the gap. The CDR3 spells CSSGGSKTQYF. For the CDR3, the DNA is TGCAGCTCAGGCGGATCAAAGACCCAGTACTTC.

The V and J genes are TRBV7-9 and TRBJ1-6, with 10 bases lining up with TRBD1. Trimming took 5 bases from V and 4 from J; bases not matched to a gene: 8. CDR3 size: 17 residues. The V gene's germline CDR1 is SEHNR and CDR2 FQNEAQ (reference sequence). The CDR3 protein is CASSQTTGGVYNSPLHF. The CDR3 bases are TGTGCCAGCAGCCAAACGACAGGGGGCGTTTATAATTCACCCCTCCACTTT.

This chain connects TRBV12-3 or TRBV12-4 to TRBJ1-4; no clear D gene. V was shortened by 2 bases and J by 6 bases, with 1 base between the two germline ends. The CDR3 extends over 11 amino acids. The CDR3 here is CASSLHEKLFF. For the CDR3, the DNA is TGTGCCAGCAGTTTACATGAAAAACTGTTTTTT.

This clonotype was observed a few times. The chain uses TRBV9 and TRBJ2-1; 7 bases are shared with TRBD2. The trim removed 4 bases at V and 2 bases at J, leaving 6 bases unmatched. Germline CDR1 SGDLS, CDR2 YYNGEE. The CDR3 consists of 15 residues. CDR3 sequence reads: CASSPGGSPYNEQFF. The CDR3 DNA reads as TGTGCCAGCAGCCCAGGCGGGAGCCCCTACAATGAGCAGTTCTTC.